The subject of this entry is one T cell receptor (beta chain). The CDR3 consists of 13 residues. Trimming removed 8 bases at V and 6 bases at J, with 13 bases between. Germline V gives CDR1 WNHNN, CDR2 SYGVQD (reference sequence). The sample originates from a study of regulatory T cells in long-lasting Graves disease. Sample time point: newly diagnosed GD, antithyroid drugs for less than 3 months. Following extraction of RNA from PBMCs, that RNA was used to make the TCR library. Libraries of TCR beta came from iRepertoire HTBI primers plus Arm-PCR of CDR3 regions. In TCRdb, the multiplex PCR reads were re-called with MiXCR into one record per CDR3 protein. The sample gives 300,000 to 450,000 distinct CDR3 sequences, about 14% of which show up once; 20% to 25% is in the top ten.

The receptor was isolated from a female donor with Graves disease. The sample consisted of peripheral blood mononuclear cells (PBMCs), taken at new diagnosis, from a patient treated with antithyroid drugs. The chain employs TRBV10-1 and TRBJ2-2; no clear D gene. CDR3 sequence: CASRGGFSGELFF. The CDR3 DNA reads TGCGCCAGCCGAGGTGGATTCTCCGGGGAGCTGTTTTTT.